Reported below is one T cell receptor beta chain. As yet, its antigen is unknown. This CDR3 fails to terminate in the conserved phenylalanine or tryptophan, so it likely reflects a read error. CD8+CD4-CCR7+CD45RA+ cells were sorted as naive CD8 T cells. Trimming removed 6 bases from V and 10 bases from J; junction bases left unmatched: 26. Germline V gene data show CDR1 as SQVTM and CDR2 as ANQGSEA. This CDR3 has 19 amino acids. The data stem from a study of molecular identifiers for immune sequencing clone quantification. Regarding the study as a whole: Highly expanded clone sizes could be underestimated through barcode sharing by identical TCR molecules.

It was with previously described methods and listed TCR primers that bulk TCR libraries were made. From the PCR reads, TCRdb called clonotypes with MiXCR, one entry per CDR3 protein. The sample holds tens of thousands of distinct CDR3 sequences, approximately 18% seen once. The genes are TRBV29-1 and TRBJ2-1, with TRBD2 identical over 11 bases. The sample comprised naive CD8+ T cells from blood, with Jurkat cell RNA spiked in. Noted subset: FACS-sorted CD8+CD4-CCR7+CD45RA+ naive T cells. This receptor was identified in a human donor in good health. Some libraries in this study had Jurkat cell RNA spiked in. The CDR3 protein is CSVECPGLAAAKEVGEQFY. The CDR3 DNA reads TGCAGCGTGGAATGTCCGGGACTAGCGGCCGCGAAAGAAGTAGGGGAGCAGTTCTAC.